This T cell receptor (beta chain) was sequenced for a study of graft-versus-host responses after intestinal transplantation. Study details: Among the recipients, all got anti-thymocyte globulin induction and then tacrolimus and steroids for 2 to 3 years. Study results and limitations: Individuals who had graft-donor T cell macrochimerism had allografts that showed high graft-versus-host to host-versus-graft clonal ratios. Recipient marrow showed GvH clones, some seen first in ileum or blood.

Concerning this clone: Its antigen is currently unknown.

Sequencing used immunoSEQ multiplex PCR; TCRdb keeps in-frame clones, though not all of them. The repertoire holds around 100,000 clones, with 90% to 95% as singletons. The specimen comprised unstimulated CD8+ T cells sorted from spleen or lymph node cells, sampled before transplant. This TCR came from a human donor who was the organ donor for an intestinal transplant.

CDR3 DNA sequence: TGTGCCAGCAGCCAAGACGGGCGGAGGCAGTATTTT. Translating gives CASSQDGRRQYF. The J gene is TRBJ2-3, the V gene TRBV4-2; D gene ambiguous. Per the germline V gene, CDR1 is LGHNA and CDR2 is YNFKEQ. Trimming left V 0 bases short and J 11 bases short, with 9 bases between. CDR3 length: 12 residues.